These 12 T cell receptor beta chains share one sample of origin, sequenced in a study of human T cells and chemical hapten exposure. The time point was: patch test 3, about 24 weeks after DPC sensitization. Documented treatment: therapeutic diphenylcyclopropenone sensitization with weekly scalp DPC. Using its own MiXCR run on the RACE reads, TCRdb lists one record per CDR3 protein. The data contain some 110,000 distinct CDR3 sequences, approximately 10% of them singletons. The sample in question was whole blood, obtained in connection with sensitization to the hapten diphenylcyclopropenone (DPC). These receptors came from a woman aged 45-60 years with alopecia areata. Some clones in this sample may be carry-over from other donors' samples.

This clonotype was seen a few times. The V gene is TRBV24-1, the J gene TRBJ2-2; no reliable D call. CDR3 length: 13 residues. Trimming removed 9 bases from V and 1 base from J, with 8 bases in between. Germline assignment: CDR1 KGHDR and CDR2 SFDVKD. The CDR3 protein is CATQRGNTGELFF. CDR3 in DNA: TGTGCCACCCAGCGCGGGAACACCGGGGAGCTGTTTTTT.

About this clonotype: This may be a read error: a much more frequent sequence differs by one nucleotide. V and J are TRBV7-2 and TRBJ2-1; D gene uncertain. Per the germline V gene, CDR1 is SGHTA and CDR2 is FQGNSA. The CDR3 contains 13 residues. Here the CDR3 DNA reads TGTGCCTGCAGCCCATTAGGCGACAATGAGCAGTTCTTC. Its translation: CACSPLGDNEQFF.

This chain links TRBV20-1 with TRBJ1-5; TRBD1 matches at 12 bases. CDR1 is DFQATT and CDR2 is SNEGSKA in the germline V gene (reference sequence). V was pared by 8 bases and J by 2 bases, with 16 bases of the junction left unmatched. This CDR3 comprises 18 residues. The CDR3 nucleotides are TGCAGTAGCTCTAGGGGGACAGGGGGCGGATCGGGCAATCAGCCCCAGCATTTT. Amino acids: CSSSRGTGGGSGNQPQHF.

The sample holds many counts of this clonotype. V is TRBV20-1 and J is TRBJ1-1; TRBD1 might be the D (5 bases). Germline CDR1 is DFQATT and CDR2 is SNEGSKA (reference sequence). The CDR3 is made up of 14 amino acids. Trimming left V 5 bases short and J 3 bases short, with 16 bases between. The CDR3 is CSAPRDGGDTEAFF. CDR3 coding DNA: TGCAGTGCTCCCAGGGACGGAGGGGACACTGAAGCTTTCTTT.

This chain connects TRBV7-8 to TRBJ2-3, with D tentatively TRBD2 (5 bases). The CDR3 runs to 16 residues. Germline CDR1 SGHVS, CDR2 FQNEAQ. V lost 5 bases and J 4 bases, leaving 19 bases between the germline ends. The DNA of the CDR3 is TGTGCCAGCAGCCCCTTCGGACGAGGGCTGCCAGATACGCAGTATTTT. The encoded protein is CASSPFGRGLPDTQYF.

The gene calls are TRBV6-5 and TRBJ2-1; D is perhaps TRBD2 (5 bases). CDR1 is MNHEY, CDR2 SVGAGI, per germline. The CDR3 sequence is 12 residues long. The V and J ends lost 8 bases and 6 bases respectively, with 11 bases between them. CDR3 region: CASGSVGNEQFF. CDR3 DNA: TGTGCCAGCGGGAGCGTCGGCAATGAGCAGTTCTTC.

This clonotype was recorded at least ten times. V is TRBV6-5 and J is TRBJ1-1; tentative D call: TRBD1 (5 bases). The CDR3 spans 14 residues. V shed 4 bases and J shed 5 bases, with 14 bases lying between them. Per germline, CDR1 MNHEY and CDR2 SVGAGI. The CDR3 sequence: CASSLSRVLTEAFF. In DNA form, the CDR3 reads TGTGCCAGCAGTTTATCCAGGGTGTTGACTGAAGCTTTCTTT.

The gene calls are TRBV7-2 and TRBJ1-3; perhaps TRBD1 as D (5 bases). V was shortened by 4 bases and J by 0 bases, with 7 bases between the two germline ends. The CDR3 has 14 amino acids. Germline values: CDR1 SGHTA, CDR2 FQGNSA. In DNA form, the CDR3 reads TGTGCCAGCAGCTCGGACACCTCTGGAAACACCATATATTTT. Protein product: CASSSDTSGNTIYF. Filled out from reference TRBV7-2 and TRBJ1-3, the complete variable domain reads GAGVSQSPSNKVTEKGKDVELRCDPISGHTALYWYRQSLGQGLEFLIYFQGNSAPDKSGLPSDRFSAERTGGSVSTLTIQRTQQEDSAVYLCASSSDTSGNTIYFGEGSWLTVV.

This clonotype was observed at least ten times. The V and J genes are TRBV9 and TRBJ1-3; maybe TRBD1 (6 bases). The germline gives CDR1 SGDLS, CDR2 YYNGEE. Between the trimmed V and J ends, which lost 4 bases and 0 bases, there was a span of 17 bases. This CDR3 has 17 amino acids. CDR3: CASSPETGLSSGNTIYF. In DNA form, the CDR3 reads TGTGCCAGCAGCCCTGAGACAGGACTCAGCTCTGGAAACACCATATATTTT.

There are a few counts of this clonotype. The chain links TRBV24-1 to TRBJ2-1; D perhaps matches TRBD2 (5 bases). V was cut by 1 base and J by 11 bases, with 14 bases left in between. CDR3 length equals 14 residues. CDR1 is KGHDR, CDR2 SFDVKD, per germline. The CDR3 DNA is TGTGCCACCAGTGATTTCGGCGCAGAGCGGAAGCAGTTCTTC. Translating it yields CATSDFGAERKQFF.

This clonotype was seen more than once but under ten times. The genes are TRBV5-1 and TRBJ2-3; D remains ambiguous. In germline, CDR1 is SGHRS, CDR2 YFSETQ. The V end was cut by 1 base, the J end by 4 bases, with 7 bases between. The CDR3 length is 13 residues. The CDR3 is CASSLYSADTQYF. The CDR3 coding sequence is TGCGCCAGCAGCTTGTATTCCGCAGATACGCAGTATTTT.

This clonotype was seen more than once but under ten times. V and J are TRBV6-2 or TRBV6-3 and TRBJ1-1; D is unresolved. V was cut by 2 bases and J by 4 bases, with 2 bases left in between. The CDR3 is 11 amino acids. CDR1 and CDR2 from the germline V gene are MNHEY and SVGEGT. CDR3 nucleotides: TGTGCCAGCAGTTACCCCACTGAAGCTTTCTTT. Translated: CASSYPTEAFF.